The 12 T cell receptor beta chains reported below all come from one sample, sequenced in a study of blood T cell repertoires in COVID-19. TCRdb's table, derived via immunoSEQ multiplex PCR, lists solely in-frame clones and lacks some. The sample includes some 110,000 clones, 80% seen only once; the top ten take under 20%. Sequenced sample: peripheral blood. Source of these receptors: a man in his fifties or sixties with active or convalescent COVID-19.

This clone is a singleton in its sample. This chain uses TRBV14 with TRBJ1-1; possible D gene TRBD1, 6 bases. CDR1 is SGHDN and CDR2 is FVKESK in the germline V gene. Trimming took off 4 bases at V and 4 bases at J, with 19 bases between the two ends. This CDR3 is built from 16 residues. The CDR3 here is CASSLKLPQGSTEAFF. DNA for the CDR3: TGTGCCAGCAGCCTCAAATTACCCCAGGGGAGCACTGAAGCTTTCTTT.

On this clone itself: Other DNA sequences from this sample encode an identical CDR3 as well. The V call is TRBV7-8, the J call TRBJ2-7; D remains ambiguous. CDR1 and CDR2 from the germline V gene are SGHVS and FQNEAQ. CDR3 length equals 14 residues. Trimming shortened V by 1 base and J by 1 base, and 8 bases separated the two germline ends. The CDR3 DNA sequence: TGTGCCAGCAGCTTAGGCACAGCTTCCTACGAGCAGTACTTC. Its protein product is CASSLGTASYEQYF.

The rearrangement joins TRBV7-3 to TRBJ2-5, with 12 bases identical to TRBD2. The CDR3 has 15 amino acids. Trimming took 5 bases from V and 5 from J; bases not matched to a gene: 6. Germline assignment: CDR1 SGHTA and CDR2 FQGTGA. The CDR3 is CASSTGLAGSETQYF. CDR3 DNA: TGTGCCAGCAGCACTGGACTAGCGGGAAGTGAGACCCAGTACTTC.

The chain carries TRBV25-1 and TRBJ2-7, with D possibly matching TRBD2 (6 bases). The CDR3 runs 14 residues. CDR1 and CDR2 (germline): MGHDK, SYGVNS. Trimming cost V 3 bases and J 4 bases, with 13 bases left between them. DNA of the CDR3: TGTGCCAGCAGTGAGGAGGGCCCCCTTTACGAGCAGTACTTC. Protein product: CASSEEGPLYEQYF.

V gene TRBV30 combines with J gene TRBJ1-6; D is perhaps TRBD1 (6 bases). This CDR3 contains 15 residues. The ends were cut back, 2 bases at V and 7 bases at J, with 15 bases in the middle. CDR1 and CDR2 (germline): GTSNPN, SVGIG (reference sequence). The CDR3 is CAWSKGDVENSPLHF. CDR3 sequence (DNA): TGTGCCTGGAGTAAGGGGGATGTCGAAAATTCACCCCTCCACTTT.

The V call is TRBV7-8, the J call TRBJ1-3, with a weak D call TRBD1 (5 bases). V was trimmed by 4 bases and J by 6 bases, leaving 7 bases between them. The CDR3 has 12 amino acids. From germline, CDR1 is SGHVS and CDR2 FQNEAQ. CDR3 sequence (DNA): TGTGCCAGCAGCTCCAGGGAAAACACCATATATTTT. Amino acid sequence: CASSSRENTIYF.

The genes are TRBV29-1 and TRBJ2-5; D possibly corresponds to TRBD2 (6 bases). Trimming removed 2 bases from V and 4 bases from J, with 11 bases in between. The germline gives CDR1 SQVTM, CDR2 ANQGSEA. The CDR3 is 13 amino acids. CDR3 nucleotide sequence: TGCAGCGTTGAAACTCGGAGGGGAGAGACCCAGTACTTC. Protein sequence: CSVETRRGETQYF. Filled out from reference TRBV29-1 and TRBJ2-5, the complete variable domain reads SAVISQKPSRDICQRGTSLTIQCQVDSQVTMMFWYRQQPGQSLTLIATANQGSEATYESGFVIDKFPISRPNLTFSTLTVSNMSPEDSSIYLCSVETRRGETQYFGPGTRLLVL.

The genes are TRBV28 and TRBJ2-7, with 9 positions matching TRBD1. V gave up 6 bases and J gave up 6 bases; unmatched junction bases: 9. CDR1 and CDR2 from the germline V gene are MDHEN and SYDVKM. This CDR3 contains 14 residues. The DNA for the CDR3 is TGTGCCAGCAGCCTGCCGGGACAGGGAAGCGAGCAGTACTTC. It specifies CASSLPGQGSEQYF. Supplemented by reference TRBV28 and TRBJ2-7, the full variable domain reads DVKVTQSSRYLVKRTGEKVFLECVQDMDHENMFWYRQDPGLGLRLIYFSYDVKMKEKGDIPEGYSVSREKKERFSLILESASTNQTSMYLCASSLPGQGSEQYFGPGTRLTVT.

The CDR3 loop is CASRPGTGDVDTQYF. CDR3 nucleotide sequence: TGCGCCAGCAGGCCCGGGACAGGGGATGTGGATACGCAGTATTTT. The chain carries TRBV5-1 and TRBJ2-3, with 10 bases matching TRBD1. With 5 bases clipped from V and 6 bases from J, the junction kept 9 bases outside the gene matches. This CDR3 contains 15 residues. Per the germline V gene, CDR1 is SGHRS and CDR2 is YFSETQ.

The rearrangement joins TRBV2 to TRBJ2-1, with 8 bases that match TRBD2. This CDR3 is built from 14 residues. In germline, CDR1 is SNHLY, CDR2 FYNNEI. J lost 7 bases, V lost 2 bases, and 4 bases had no gene match. The CDR3 loop reads CASSETLAGNEQFF. As DNA, the CDR3 is TGTGCCAGCAGTGAAACTTTAGCGGGAAATGAGCAGTTCTTC.

This clone appeared a few times. The chain has TRBV9 and TRBJ2-1, with 8 bases that match TRBD1. In germline, CDR1 is SGDLS, CDR2 YYNGEE. V was pared by 0 bases and J by 6 bases, with 8 bases of the junction left unmatched. The CDR3 length is 16 residues. CDR3 sequence: CASSVDFGQGFNEQFF. The DNA of the CDR3 is TGTGCCAGCAGCGTAGATTTCGGACAGGGTTTCAATGAGCAGTTCTTC.

V usage is TRBV28 and J usage is TRBJ2-7; D is possibly TRBD2 (6 bases). The CDR3 extends over 14 amino acids. V lost 1 base, J lost 3 bases, and 10 bases lay in between. In germline, CDR1 is MDHEN, CDR2 SYDVKM. Here the CDR3 reads CASSLYGGIYEQYF. The CDR3 bases are TGTGCCAGCAGTTTATACGGAGGGATCTACGAGCAGTACTTC.